The entry below gives a single TCR beta chain sequence along with its context. The data were produced by immunoSEQ multiplex PCR, yet TCRdb's version contains in-frame clones alone and is incomplete. Of approximately 89,000 clones detected, 80% to 95% appear once; the ten largest clones hold less than 5.5%. This entry is derived from a study of T cell responses to AZD1222 COVID-19 vaccine. The sequenced sample was peripheral blood, obtained on day 0 of MenACWY control vaccination. This clonotype originated in an adult in good health.

The CDR3 protein is CASSQGGEPNEKLFF. In DNA, the CDR3 is TGTGCCAGCAGCCAAGGGGGCGAACCTAATGAAAAACTGTTTTTT. The chain combines TRBV3-1 (or the pseudogene TRBV3-2) with TRBJ1-4; D is perhaps TRBD1 (5 bases). V was trimmed by 1 base and J by 3 bases, leaving 9 bases between them. The CDR3 is made up of 15 amino acids. The germline gives CDR1 LGHDT, CDR2 YNNKEL (reference sequence).